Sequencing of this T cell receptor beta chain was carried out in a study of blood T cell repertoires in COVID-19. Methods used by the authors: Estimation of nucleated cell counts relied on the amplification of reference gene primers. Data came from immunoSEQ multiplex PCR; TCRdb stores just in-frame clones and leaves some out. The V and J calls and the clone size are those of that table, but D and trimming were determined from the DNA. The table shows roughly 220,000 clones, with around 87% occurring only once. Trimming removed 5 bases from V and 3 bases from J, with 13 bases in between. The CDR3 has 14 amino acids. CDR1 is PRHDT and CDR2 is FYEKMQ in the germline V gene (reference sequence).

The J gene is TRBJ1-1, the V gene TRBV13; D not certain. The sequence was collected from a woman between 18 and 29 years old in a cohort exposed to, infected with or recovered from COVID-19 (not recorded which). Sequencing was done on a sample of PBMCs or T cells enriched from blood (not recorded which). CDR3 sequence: CASSPPAGDTEAFF. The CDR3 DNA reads TGTGCCAGCAGCCCCCCCGCCGGGGACACTGAAGCTTTCTTT.